These 17 T cell receptor beta chains share one sample of origin, sequenced in a study of blood T cell repertoires in COVID-19. Repertoires were generated with immunoSEQ multiplex PCR, while TCRdb's copy carries only in-frame clones and drops some. Seen here are approximately 470,000 clones, approximately 83% observed once, and the top ten hold approximately 2.9%. Source material: peripheral blood. The source is a human donor in a cohort sampled during active COVID-19.

The rearrangement uses TRBV30 and TRBJ1-5, with 7 bases fitting TRBD1. The CDR3 length is 14 residues. Losses at the gene ends were 1 base for V and 4 bases for J; bases not matched to a gene: 4. The V gene's germline CDR1 is GTSNPN and CDR2 SVGIG (reference sequence). CDR3 in amino acids: CAWSDRGVNQPQHF. The DNA of the CDR3 is TGTGCCTGGAGTGACAGGGGCGTTAATCAGCCCCAGCATTTT.

In regard to this clone: The sample holds other DNA sequences that translate to the same CDR3. This chain uses TRBV11-2 with TRBJ1-6, with D possibly being TRBD1 (6 bases). The germline V gene has CDR1 SGHAT and CDR2 FQNNGV. V gave up 0 bases and J gave up 7 bases, with 7 bases separating them. The CDR3 has 14 amino acids. CDR3 sequence reads: CASSLDRGNSPLHF. The CDR3 nucleotides read TGTGCCAGCAGCTTAGACAGGGGCAATTCACCCCTCCACTTT.

This chain uses TRBV9 with TRBJ1-1; D gene unclear. CDR1 and CDR2 (germline): SGDLS, YYNGEE. There are 16 residues in the CDR3. The V gene lost 0 bases and the J gene lost 7 bases, with 19 bases spanning the gap. CDR3 in amino acids: CASSVGILSVRNEAFF. The CDR3 nucleotides are TGTGCCAGCAGCGTAGGGATCCTCAGCGTAAGGAATGAAGCTTTCTTT.

The chain couples TRBV19 to TRBJ2-3; TRBD2 matches 9 bases. V dropped 5 bases and J dropped 4; count of bases not matched to a gene: 7. This CDR3 region has 15 residues. CDR1 is LNHDA and CDR2 is SQIVND in the germline V gene (reference sequence). The CDR3 coding sequence is TGTGCCAGTAGTCCCGGGACTAGCTTTCCAGATACGCAGTATTTT. It translates to CASSPGTSFPDTQYF.

The J gene is TRBJ2-3, the V gene TRBV11-3; TRBD2 aligns across 12 bases. Per the germline V gene, CDR1 is SGHNT and CDR2 is YENEEA. The CDR3 is 16 amino acids. Trimming took 5 bases from V and 4 from J; bases not matched to a gene: 7. As DNA, the CDR3 is TGTGCCAGCAGCACCGGGACTAGCGGGCAGTCAGATACGCAGTATTTT. Its protein is CASSTGTSGQSDTQYF.

The rearrangement joins TRBV15 to TRBJ1-5, with D hard to call. V lost 5 bases to trimming and J lost 9 bases, with 11 bases between them. CDR3 length equals 12 residues. The germline V gene encodes CDR1 LNHNV and CDR2 YYDKDF (reference sequence). The CDR3 DNA sequence: TGTGCCACCAGCGGATCAGCGAGGCCCCAGCATTTT. This gives the protein CATSGSARPQHF.

V gene TRBV6-5 combines with J gene TRBJ1-2; D is unclear. There are 12 residues in the CDR3. Germline loops: CDR1 MNHEY, CDR2 SVGAGI. V lost 9 bases, J lost 2 bases, and 10 bases lay in between. The chain's CDR3 is CASVEGNYGYTF. The CDR3 DNA sequence: TGTGCCAGTGTGGAGGGAAACTATGGCTACACCTTC.

The chain carries TRBV5-1 and TRBJ1-6; 10 nucleotides agree with TRBD1. The V gene end was trimmed by 2 bases and the J gene end by 5 bases; junction bases not matched to a gene: 4. Per germline, CDR1 SGHRS and CDR2 YFSETQ. The CDR3 has 16 residues. The chain's CDR3 is CASSFRQGANNSPLHF. The CDR3, as DNA: TGCGCCAGCAGCTTCAGACAGGGGGCAAATAATTCACCCCTCCACTTT. Variable domain in full (rest from reference TRBV5-1 and TRBJ1-6): KAGVTQTPRYLIKTRGQQVTLSCSPISGHRSVSWYQQTPGQGLQFLFEYFSETQRNKGNFPGRFSGRQFSNSRSEMNVSTLELGDSALYLCASSFRQGANNSPLHFGNGTRLTVT.

This sequence joins TRBV9 and TRBJ2-7, with 7 positions matching TRBD2. The CDR3 has 15 residues. Germline CDR1 is SGDLS and CDR2 is YYNGEE. With 0 bases clipped from V and 3 bases from J, the junction kept 6 bases outside the gene matches. The CDR3 region is CASSVGGSGLYEQYF. CDR3 DNA: TGTGCCAGCAGCGTAGGCGGTAGCGGGCTCTACGAGCAGTACTTC.

This chain connects TRBV20-1 to TRBJ1-3, with unresolved D. The CDR3 spans 14 residues. In germline, CDR1 is DFQATT, CDR2 SNEGSKA (reference sequence). Deletions cut 3 bases from V and 0 bases from J, with 9 bases between. CDR3 region: CSASEPSSGNTIYF. CDR3 in DNA: TGCAGTGCTAGTGAGCCGAGCTCTGGAAACACCATATATTTT.

The V gene is TRBV7-2, the J gene TRBJ1-1; no reliable D call. The CDR3 loop spans 14 amino acids. Germline assignment: CDR1 SGHTA and CDR2 FQGNSA. V was clipped by 1 base and J by 0 bases, with 6 bases between them. The CDR3 reads CASSLGIVNTEAFF. CDR3 DNA sequence: TGTGCCAGCAGCTTAGGTATCGTGAACACTGAAGCTTTCTTT. Full variable domain (rest looked up from reference TRBV7-2 and TRBJ1-1): GAGVSQSPSNKVTEKGKDVELRCDPISGHTALYWYRQSLGQGLEFLIYFQGNSAPDKSGLPSDRFSAERTGGSVSTLTIQRTQQEDSAVYLCASSLGIVNTEAFFGQGTRLTVV.

This chain connects TRBV14 to TRBJ2-2, with D perhaps matching TRBD1 (5 bases). The CDR3 length is 16 residues. CDR1 and CDR2 from the germline V gene are SGHDN and FVKESK. V lost 2 bases, J lost 4 bases, and 14 bases lay in between. The CDR3 DNA reads TGTGCCAGCAGCCAATGGACATATTTCCCCACCGGGGAGCTGTTTTTT. The encoded protein is CASSQWTYFPTGELFF.

The chain uses TRBV10-1 and TRBJ1-2; perhaps TRBD1 as D (5 bases). With 0 bases removed from V and 13 bases from J, the gap between germline ends came to 15 bases. The CDR3 runs to 13 residues. The germline V gene encodes CDR1 WNHNN and CDR2 SYGVQD (reference sequence). This CDR3 is CASSESRQGAFTF. The CDR3 coding sequence is TGCGCCAGCAGTGAGTCTAGGCAGGGCGCCTTCACCTTC.

This chain connects TRBV7-2 to TRBJ1-1; TRBD1 aligns across 9 bases. After removal of 1 base from V and 2 bases from J, the junction contained 2 bases not matched to a gene. The CDR3 has 15 residues. Germline V gene sequence: CDR1 SGHTA, CDR2 FQGNSA. The CDR3, as DNA: TGTGCCAGCAGCTTAGGGGACAGGGACAACACTGAAGCTTTCTTT. This codes for CASSLGDRDNTEAFF.

This chain joins TRBV6-5 and TRBJ2-7, with 7 bases identical to TRBD1. Losses at the gene ends were 4 bases for V and 7 bases for J; bases not matched to a gene: 10. Germline V lookup: CDR1 MNHEY, CDR2 SVGAGI. CDR3 length: 14 amino acids. In DNA form, the CDR3 reads TGTGCCAGCAGTTTTTCCTGGGACAGTCCAGAGCAGTACTTC. It is translated as CASSFSWDSPEQYF.

This clone was picked up one time. The gene calls are TRBV29-1 and TRBJ2-1; D remains ambiguous. The V gene's germline CDR1 is SQVTM and CDR2 ANQGSEA. This CDR3 region has 13 residues. Trimming stripped 5 bases from V and 5 bases from J, with 13 bases between. The CDR3 region is CSVNGLLDNEQFF. In DNA, the CDR3 is TGCAGCGTTAACGGTCTTCTAGACAATGAGCAGTTCTTC.

The V and J genes are TRBV7-2 and TRBJ2-1, with a possible D match to TRBD2 (6 bases). Per germline, CDR1 SGHTA and CDR2 FQGNSA. V shed 5 bases and J shed 9 bases, with 17 bases lying between them. CDR3 length: 14 residues. CDR3 protein: CASSQRGGLSEQFF. CDR3 DNA sequence: TGTGCCAGCAGCCAGCGTGGAGGGTTGAGTGAGCAGTTCTTC.